The 27 T cell receptor beta chains below all came from one sample that was sequenced in a study of cytomegalovirus exposure and HLA in healthy donors. Profiled with immunoSEQ multiplex PCR; TCRdb holds only in-frame clones, not every one. The sample records roughly 86,000 clones, 90% to 96% being singletons. The sample was PBMCs. The receptors stem from a man aged 18 to 29 in good health and CMV-seropositive.

The rearrangement uses TRBV5-1 and TRBJ2-1; 14 bases align to TRBD2. Germline trimming cut 7 bases from V and 6 bases from J; bases unmatched to any gene: 0. CDR1 SGHRS and CDR2 YFSETQ come from the germline V gene. This CDR3 region has 13 residues. The CDR3 spells CASGTSGGNEQFF. For the CDR3, the DNA is TGCGCCAGCGGGACTAGCGGGGGCAATGAGCAGTTCTTC.

This clone came up once. V and J are TRBV5-1 and TRBJ2-6; 7 bases line up with TRBD1. This CDR3 has 17 amino acids. Trimming took 7 bases from V and 0 from J; bases not matched to a gene: 10. Germline V gene data show CDR1 as SGHRS and CDR2 as YFSETQ. DNA for the CDR3: TGCGCCAGCCACGTGAGAGGGGGCCGCTCTGGGGCCAACGTCCTGACTTTC. Protein product: CASHVRGGRSGANVLTF.

The J gene is TRBJ2-1, the V gene TRBV2; D possibly corresponds to TRBD2 (6 bases). This CDR3 is built from 18 residues. In germline, CDR1 is SNHLY, CDR2 FYNNEI. Trimming shortened V by 9 bases and J by 8 bases, and 32 bases separated the two germline ends. The CDR3 spells CASEGSNSWAGPSYEQFF. The CDR3 coding sequence is TGTGCCAGTGAGGGGAGCAACAGTTGGGCGGGACCGTCCTATGAGCAGTTCTTC.

V is TRBV7-8 and J is TRBJ2-7, with 10 bases that match TRBD2. The J segment lost 6 bases and the V segment lost 1 base, leaving 0 bases of the junction unmatched. Per the germline V gene, CDR1 is SGHVS and CDR2 is FQNEAQ. This CDR3 is 13 amino acids long. CDR3: CASSLGLAGEQYF. CDR3 nucleotide sequence: TGTGCCAGCAGCTTAGGACTAGCGGGCGAGCAGTACTTC. Together with reference TRBV7-8 and TRBJ2-7, the CDR3 gives the full variable domain: GAGVSQSPRYKVAKRGQDVALRCDPISGHVSLFWYQQALGQGPEFLTYFQNEAQLDKSGLPSDRFFAERPEGSVSTLKIQRTQQEDSAVYLCASSLGLAGEQYFGPGTRLTVT.

This clone was observed a few times. V gene TRBV7-3 combines with J gene TRBJ2-1; maybe TRBD2 (6 bases). CDR1 and CDR2 from the germline V gene are SGHTA and FQGTGA. CDR3 length: 13 residues. V was trimmed by 1 base and J by 8 bases, leaving 9 bases between them. The CDR3 protein is CASSLMERDEQFF. In nucleotides, the CDR3 is TGTGCCAGCAGCTTAATGGAGCGGGATGAGCAGTTCTTC.

As DNA, the CDR3 is TGCGCCAGCAATCCCCTTACTAGCGGGTCTGCCGGGGAGCTGTTTTTT. Amino acids: CASNPLTSGSAGELFF. V and J are TRBV5-1 and TRBJ2-2; 9 bases map to TRBD2. The CDR3 runs 16 residues. The germline V gene encodes CDR1 SGHRS and CDR2 YFSETQ. The junction had 12 bases not matched to a gene; V was cut back by 6 bases and J by 6 bases.

The gene calls are TRBV25-1 and TRBJ2-7; D gene ambiguous. Per germline, CDR1 MGHDK and CDR2 SYGVNS. There are 12 residues in the CDR3. V was pared by 5 bases and J by 5 bases, with 10 bases between. The DNA of the CDR3 is TGTGCCAGCAGTCTCTTAATCGACGAGCAGTACTTC. This gives the protein CASSLLIDEQYF.

This rearrangement joins TRBV25-1 to TRBJ2-1, with 13 bases aligning to TRBD2. The germline CDR1 and CDR2 sequences are MGHDK and SYGVNS. This CDR3 contains 13 residues. With 1 base clipped from V and 13 bases from J, the junction kept 1 base outside the gene matches. As DNA, the CDR3 is TGTGCCAGCAGTGAATGGACTAGCGGGAGTCAGTTCTTC. Translation gives CASSEWTSGSQFF. The whole variable domain, filled in from reference TRBV25-1 and TRBJ2-1, reads EADIYQTPRYLVIGTGKKITLECSQTMGHDKMYWYQQDPGMELHLIHYSYGVNSTEKGDLSSESTVSRIRTEHFPLTLESARPSHTSQYLCASSEWTSGSQFFGPGTRLTVL.

The chain is built from TRBV4-1 and TRBJ2-3, with 13 bases identical to TRBD2. Germline V CDR1 and CDR2: MGHRA, YSYEKL. V lost 4 bases to trimming and J lost 0 bases; unmatched junction nucleotides: 10. This CDR3 is built from 19 residues. The CDR3 DNA sequence: TGCGCCAGCAGCCGGACTAGCGGGAGTTCGGGGACTAGCACAGATACGCAGTATTTT. It is translated as CASSRTSGSSGTSTDTQYF.

This clone occurred once. The chain carries TRBV2 and TRBJ2-3; D ambiguous. V was pared by 4 bases and J by 0 bases, with 11 bases between. Germline V gives CDR1 SNHLY, CDR2 FYNNEI. This CDR3 is 15 amino acids long. The CDR3 loop reads CASSGSRGSTDTQYF. The CDR3 nucleotides read TGTGCCAGCAGTGGAAGTAGAGGTAGCACAGATACGCAGTATTTT.

The J gene is TRBJ1-1, the V gene TRBV7-9; weak D call: TRBD1 (6 bases). V lost 5 bases, J lost 7 bases, and 8 bases lay in between. The CDR3 loop spans 11 amino acids. Germline V gene data show CDR1 as SEHNR and CDR2 as FQNEAQ (reference sequence). CDR3 residues: CASSEGGEAFF. Written as DNA, the CDR3 is TGTGCCAGCAGCGAAGGGGGTGAAGCTTTCTTT.

CDR3 in DNA: TGTGCCAGCAGTGAATTCAGGACCCAACGGACTAGCGGATACAATGAGCAGTTCTTC. Translating it yields CASSEFRTQRTSGYNEQFF. The chain couples TRBV6-1 to TRBJ2-1; 10 bases match TRBD2. CDR1 and CDR2 from the germline V gene are MNHNS and SASEGT. This CDR3 is 19 amino acids long. Unmatched junction bases numbered 14, after V lost 2 bases and J lost 4 bases.

The CDR3 loop is CASTPSGRAPTDTQYF. Here the CDR3 DNA reads TGTGCCAGCACCCCAAGCGGGAGAGCGCCCACAGATACGCAGTATTTT. The chain recombines TRBV9 with TRBJ2-3, with TRBD2 matching 8 bases. The CDR3 totals 16 residues. CDR1 and CDR2 (germline): SGDLS, YYNGEE. J gave up 2 bases and V 6 bases, and 11 bases lay outside the gene matches.

This clone was detected only once. CDR3 coding DNA: TGTGCCAGCACCCTGGTGGGGACAGGGGCCACCGGGGAGCTGTTTTTT. Residues: CASTLVGTGATGELFF. This chain joins TRBV7-8 and TRBJ2-2; 10 nucleotides match TRBD1. Per the germline V gene, CDR1 is SGHVS and CDR2 is FQNEAQ. V lost 7 bases to trimming and J lost 4 bases; unmatched junction nucleotides: 9. The CDR3 runs to 16 residues.

The V gene is TRBV6-5, the J gene TRBJ2-3; TRBD1 might be the D (7 bases). The CDR3 spans 16 residues. Germline V gene lookup returns CDR1 MNHEY and CDR2 SVGAGI. V was cut by 2 bases and J by 4 bases, with 16 bases left in between. In nucleotides, the CDR3 is TGTGCCAGCAGTTACGTTCGGGGGCAGGGGGCAGATACGCAGTATTTT. Amino acid sequence: CASSYVRGQGADTQYF.

The CDR3 protein is CASSQTEFANTGELFF. The CDR3 region has the DNA TGCGCCAGCAGCCAAACAGAGTTCGCGAACACCGGGGAGCTGTTTTTT. The chain is built from TRBV4-1 and TRBJ2-2; no reliable D call. The V gene's germline CDR1 is MGHRA and CDR2 YSYEKL. Trimming removed 2 bases from V and 0 bases from J, with 10 bases in between. This CDR3 comprises 16 residues.

The chain uses TRBV7-8 and TRBJ2-1; tentatively, D is TRBD1 (6 bases). Trimming stripped 5 bases from V and 5 bases from J, with 13 bases between. Germline V gene sequence: CDR1 SGHVS, CDR2 FQNEAQ. The length of the CDR3 is 14 residues. Written as DNA, the CDR3 is TGTGCCAGCAGCCCTAGGACAGAGCACAATGAGCAGTTCTTC. Its translation: CASSPRTEHNEQFF.

The V call is TRBV2, the J call TRBJ2-2, with TRBD2 identical over 16 bases. Per the germline V gene, CDR1 is SNHLY and CDR2 is FYNNEI. The CDR3 extends over 18 amino acids. The J segment lost 7 bases and the V segment lost 5 bases, leaving 10 bases of the junction unmatched. CDR3 in amino acids: CASSPGLAGGPGGGELFF. CDR3 coding DNA: TGTGCCAGCAGTCCGGGACTAGCGGGAGGGCCTGGTGGCGGGGAGCTGTTTTTT.

The rearrangement uses TRBV5-4 and TRBJ2-7, with 7 bases identical to TRBD2. The CDR3 consists of 14 residues. V trimming: 0 bases; J trimming: 5 bases; junction bases outside the gene matches: 5. Germline CDR1 is SGHNT and CDR2 is YYREEE (reference sequence). CDR3 loop: CASSLGAGDHEQYF. CDR3 nucleotides: TGTGCCAGCAGCTTGGGGGCGGGAGACCACGAGCAGTACTTC. The full variable domain, rest sourced from reference TRBV5-4 and TRBJ2-7, is ETGVTQSPTHLIKTRGQQVTLRCSSQSGHNTVSWYQQALGQGPQFIFQYYREEENGRGNFPPRFSGLQFPNYSSELNVNALELDDSALYLCASSLGAGDHEQYFGPGTRLTVT.

The V call is TRBV11-2, the J call TRBJ2-5; TRBD2 agrees at 8 bases. The germline gives CDR1 SGHAT, CDR2 FQNNGV. V gave up 1 base and J gave up 1 base; unmatched junction bases: 2. This CDR3 is 15 amino acids long. In DNA, the CDR3 is TGTGCCAGCAGCTTAGGACTAGCGCTCCAAGAGACCCAGTACTTC. Translation: CASSLGLALQETQYF.

This chain links TRBV27 with TRBJ2-1; no firm D call. V lost 0 bases and J lost 6, with 6 bases in between. This CDR3 region has 13 residues. From germline, CDR1 is MNHEY and CDR2 SMNVEV (reference sequence). CDR3 protein: CASSLSSSNEQFF. As DNA, the CDR3 is TGTGCCAGCAGTTTATCTTCTAGCAATGAGCAGTTCTTC.

This rearrangement joins TRBV7-9 to TRBJ1-5, with TRBD1 as a possible D gene (5 bases). Looked up from germline, CDR1 is SEHNR and CDR2 is FQNEAQ (reference sequence). The length of the CDR3 is 15 residues. V lost 5 bases and J lost 7, with 18 bases in between. The CDR3 DNA follows: TGTGCCAGCAGCCTGGGGGGAGGACGAGGGCAGCCCCAGCATTTT. This gives the protein CASSLGGGRGQPQHF.

The chain is built from TRBV6-1 and TRBJ2-7; TRBD2 matches 7 bases. The V segment lost 10 bases and the J segment 4 bases; nucleotides outside the gene matches: 7. The germline CDR1 and CDR2 sequences are MNHNS and SASEGT. This CDR3 has 12 residues. CDR3 sequence: CATASGGYEQYF. The CDR3, as DNA: TGTGCCACTGCTAGCGGTGGATACGAGCAGTACTTC.

The V gene is TRBV28, the J gene TRBJ1-4, with D possibly TRBD1 on 6 matching bases. This CDR3 spans 16 amino acids. V was clipped by 3 bases and J by 1 base, with 12 bases between them. Germline CDR1 and CDR2: MDHEN and SYDVKM. The CDR3 loop is CASSLAKGVTNEKLFF. The CDR3 nucleotides are TGTGCCAGCAGTTTGGCGAAGGGGGTAACTAATGAAAAACTGTTTTTT.

The chain recombines TRBV6-1 with TRBJ2-3, with 7 bases matching TRBD2. Germline lookup yields CDR1 MNHNS and CDR2 SASEGT. With V trimmed by 6 bases and J by 6 bases, 6 bases remained unmatched. The CDR3 contains 13 residues. CDR3 bases: TGTGCCAGCAGCCTTGGACTAGACGATACGCAGTATTTT. This sequence encodes CASSLGLDDTQYF.

This rearrangement joins TRBV27 to TRBJ1-2; 9 nucleotides match TRBD1. V gave up 6 bases and J gave up 8 bases; unmatched junction bases: 13. The CDR3 contains 15 residues. Germline-derived CDR1 and CDR2 are MNHEY and SMNVEV (reference sequence). The CDR3 DNA follows: TGTGCCAGCAGGGGGACAGGGCTAACCCTAGGGGGCTACACCTTC. Its protein is CASRGTGLTLGGYTF.

In this sample, this clone is medium-sized. The J gene is TRBJ2-1, the V gene TRBV6-4; 12 bases match TRBD2. This CDR3 contains 15 residues. V shed 0 bases, J shed 6 bases, and the junction held 0 bases outside the gene matches. CDR1 is MRHNA and CDR2 is SNTAGT in the germline V gene. In DNA form, the CDR3 reads TGTGCCAGCAGTGACTCGACTAGCGGGAGCAATGAGCAGTTCTTC. Amino acid sequence: CASSDSTSGSNEQFF.